The 31 T cell receptor beta chains below all came from one sample that was sequenced in a study of a mutant IDH1 vaccine in newly diagnosed glioma (dated by TCRdb to 2020 to 2023). This specimen's time point label, per the study, means: baseline, week 1 (first vaccination visit). The treatment or condition label, as the study defines it: pre-vaccination baseline after standard-of-care therapy. Receptors were amplified or captured by the immunoSEQ multiplex PCR assay. Not all clones reach the TCRdb copy of this immuneACCESS table, which keeps in-frame sequences only. Checked studies attribute under half of the gap to unresolved V genes and leave the rest unexplained. Within this sample are about 38,000 clones, with roughly 92% of them counted one time only. The ten largest make up 18% of the sample. The input for sequencing was PBMCs, taken from a glioma patient treated with radiotherapy, temozolomide or both. Receptors were obtained from a man aged 18 to 35 with glioma.

V and J are TRBV19 and TRBJ1-2; 7 nucleotides agree with TRBD1. CDR1 LNHDA and CDR2 SQIVND come from the germline V gene (reference sequence). V dropped 6 bases and J dropped 2; count of bases not matched to a gene: 0. CDR3 size: 12 residues. CDR3 DNA: TGTGCCAGTAGGGACAGGAACTATGGCTACACCTTC. It yields the protein CASRDRNYGYTF.

The chain couples TRBV19 to TRBJ1-1; D remains ambiguous. With 4 bases removed from V and 5 bases from J, the gap between germline ends came to 5 bases. This CDR3 comprises 11 residues. CDR1 is LNHDA and CDR2 is SQIVND in the germline V gene (reference sequence). The DNA of the CDR3 is TGTGCCAGTAGTAGTCGGACTGAAGCTTTCTTT. Its protein is CASSSRTEAFF.

The rearrangement joins TRBV4-1 to TRBJ2-7; 12 bases are a match to TRBD2. The V gene end was trimmed by 3 bases and the J gene end by 5 bases; junction bases not matched to a gene: 14. The CDR3 sequence is 18 residues long. Germline V lookup: CDR1 MGHRA, CDR2 YSYEKL. CDR3 in amino acids: CASSHTLVPSGRVHEQYF. Written as DNA, the CDR3 is TGCGCCAGCAGCCATACACTCGTACCTAGCGGGAGGGTGCACGAGCAGTACTTC.

The CDR3 bases are TGTGCCATCAGTGAGTCGATTGGACCAGGGATGGATACGCAGTATTTT. Amino acids: CAISESIGPGMDTQYF. V is TRBV10-3 and J is TRBJ2-3; D may be TRBD1 (5 bases). The length of the CDR3 is 16 residues. The germline V gene has CDR1 ENHRY and CDR2 SYGVKD. V was cut by 0 bases and J by 6 bases, with 16 bases left in between.

This chain connects TRBV18 to TRBJ2-3, with 9 bases aligning to TRBD1. CDR1 is KGHSH and CDR2 is LQKENI in the germline V gene. The CDR3 is 16 residues long. V was pared by 4 bases and J by 1 base, with 6 bases of the junction left unmatched. In DNA form, the CDR3 reads TGTGCCAGCTCACGCAACAGGGGGCAGGGCACAGATACGCAGTATTTT. Translation: CASSRNRGQGTDTQYF.

This chain links TRBV30 with TRBJ1-4, with TRBD1 identical over 7 bases. J was trimmed by 8 bases and V by 5 bases; bases with no gene match: 11. The CDR3 spans 14 residues. CDR1 GTSNPN and CDR2 SVGIG come from the germline V gene (reference sequence). The CDR3 region is CAWYAPGQKEKLFF. The CDR3 nucleotides are TGTGCCTGGTATGCCCCGGGACAGAAGGAAAAACTGTTTTTT.

This chain connects TRBV4-2 to TRBJ2-5, with TRBD2 matching 10 bases. V trimming: 4 bases; J trimming: 5 bases; junction bases outside the gene matches: 7. The CDR3 sequence is 15 residues long. CDR1 LGHNA and CDR2 YNFKEQ come from the germline V gene. CDR3 DNA sequence: TGTGCCAGCAGCCCCCGAGGAGCGGGAGGGGAGACCCAGTACTTC. Amino acids: CASSPRGAGGETQYF.

Of note for this clone: Other DNA sequences from this sample encode an identical CDR3 as well. J is TRBJ1-1 and V is TRBV30; 8 bases map to TRBD1. The V and J ends lost 3 bases and 4 bases, in that order; junction bases with no gene match: 4. Germline V gene sequence: CDR1 GTSNPN, CDR2 SVGIG (reference sequence). The CDR3 contains 13 residues. The CDR3 DNA follows: TGTGCCTGGAGCGTAACAGGGGGCACTGAAGCTTTCTTT. Translated: CAWSVTGGTEAFF.

This chain uses TRBV2 with TRBJ2-7; D might be TRBD1 (6 bases). Per the germline V gene, CDR1 is SNHLY and CDR2 is FYNNEI. CDR3 length equals 14 residues. Trimming cost V 8 bases and J 1 base, with 15 bases left between them. The CDR3 region is CASRGRGHSYEQYF. The CDR3 region has the DNA TGTGCCAGCCGGGGAAGGGGACATTCCTACGAGCAGTACTTC.

This clone has more than one count but fewer than ten. The chain is built from TRBV5-4 and TRBJ2-1; 12 bases are a match to TRBD2. In germline, CDR1 is SGHNT, CDR2 YYREEE (reference sequence). This CDR3 region has 15 residues. Trimming removed 1 base from V and 10 bases from J; junction bases left unmatched: 6. The DNA for the CDR3 is TGTGCCAGCAGCTTGTGGCTAGCGGGAGGGGGCGAGCAGTTCTTC. It translates to CASSLWLAGGGEQFF.

The chain joins TRBV18 to TRBJ1-1; D is perhaps TRBD1 (5 bases). V was trimmed by 6 bases and J by 4 bases, leaving 21 bases between them. Germline V gives CDR1 KGHSH, CDR2 LQKENI. The CDR3 spans 16 residues. In DNA, the CDR3 is TGTGCCAGCTCCCCCGGGGAGGGGAGGAAGGGCACTGAAGCTTTCTTT. Translation: CASSPGEGRKGTEAFF.

The rearrangement links TRBV6-6 to TRBJ1-5; no firm D call. V shed 2 bases and J shed 4 bases, with 6 bases lying between them. The CDR3 extends over 13 amino acids. Germline assignment: CDR1 MNHNY and CDR2 SVGAGI (reference sequence). The CDR3 DNA is TGTGCCAGCAGTTACGGAGGGAATCAGCCCCAGCATTTT. Translated, it gives CASSYGGNQPQHF.

The V gene is TRBV6-5, the J gene TRBJ2-3; D call uncertain. Germline V gene lookup returns CDR1 MNHEY and CDR2 SVGAGI. V dropped 4 bases and J dropped 2 bases, with 7 bases sitting between them. The length of the CDR3 is 13 residues. Here the CDR3 DNA reads TGTGCCAGCAGTTCGACTGACACAGATACGCAGTATTTT. Protein: CASSSTDTDTQYF.

V is TRBV5-1 and J is TRBJ2-7, with D perhaps TRBD1 (5 bases). Germline lookup yields CDR1 SGHRS and CDR2 YFSETQ. The length of the CDR3 is 14 residues. V lost 0 bases and J lost 4, with 11 bases in between. The CDR3 DNA sequence: TGCGCCAGCAGCTTGGGGGGCGGCCAATACGAGCAGTACTTC. It yields the protein CASSLGGGQYEQYF.

This chain joins TRBV19 and TRBJ2-2; D uncertain. Germline V gene lookup returns CDR1 LNHDA and CDR2 SQIVND (reference sequence). V gave up 3 bases and J gave up 3 bases, with 8 bases separating them. The CDR3 spans 14 residues. In DNA form, the CDR3 reads TGTGCCAGTAGTATTTTCGGCTACACCGGGGAGCTGTTTTTT. This gives the protein CASSIFGYTGELFF.

The sample holds a few counts of this clone. The chain recombines TRBV7-2 with TRBJ2-3; 8 positions agree with TRBD1. V lost 5 bases and J lost 4; bases outside the gene matches: 11. Germline V lookup: CDR1 SGHTA, CDR2 FQGNSA. The CDR3 is 16 residues long. The CDR3 DNA follows: TGTGCCAGCAGCCGAAGAACAGGGGGGAGTGCAGATACGCAGTATTTT. Translated: CASSRRTGGSADTQYF. The whole variable domain, filled in from reference TRBV7-2 and TRBJ2-3, reads GAGVSQSPSNKVTEKGKDVELRCDPISGHTALYWYRQSLGQGLEFLIYFQGNSAPDKSGLPSDRFSAERTGGSVSTLTIQRTQQEDSAVYLCASSRRTGGSADTQYFGPGTRLTVL.

This chain links TRBV10-2 with TRBJ1-5, with D unclear. This CDR3 is built from 12 residues. V lost 8 bases to trimming and J lost 4 bases, with 9 bases between them. Germline V gene data show CDR1 as WSHSY and CDR2 as SAAADI. This CDR3 is CASRRGNQPQHF. The CDR3, as DNA: TGCGCCAGCCGGCGGGGAAATCAGCCCCAGCATTTT.

The chain combines TRBV29-1 with TRBJ2-7; D is possibly TRBD2 (6 bases). The CDR3 is 13 amino acids. The V gene lost 6 bases and the J gene lost 0 bases, with 12 bases spanning the gap. Germline assignment: CDR1 SQVTM and CDR2 ANQGSEA. In nucleotides, the CDR3 is TGCAGCGTAGGGGCTAGCGACTCCTACGAGCAGTACTTC. Its translation: CSVGASDSYEQYF.

The chain employs TRBV5-4 and TRBJ1-1; D perhaps matches TRBD1 (6 bases). CDR1 and CDR2 (germline): SGHNT, YYREEE (reference sequence). The CDR3 sequence is 15 residues long. Between the trimmed V and J ends, which lost 3 bases and 3 bases, there was a span of 15 bases. Here the CDR3 DNA reads TGTGCCAGCAGCTCTCAGAGGGGGTGGGACACTGAAGCTTTCTTT. It encodes CASSSQRGWDTEAFF. The full variable domain, with the rest looked up from reference TRBV5-4 and TRBJ1-1, is ETGVTQSPTHLIKTRGQQVTLRCSSQSGHNTVSWYQQALGQGPQFIFQYYREEENGRGNFPPRFSGLQFPNYSSELNVNALELDDSALYLCASSSQRGWDTEAFFGQGTRLTVV.

The chain joins TRBV19 to TRBJ1-5, with 10 positions matching TRBD1. The CDR3 length is 16 residues. With 7 bases clipped from V and 2 bases from J, the junction kept 8 bases outside the gene matches. CDR1 LNHDA and CDR2 SQIVND come from the germline V gene (reference sequence). CDR3 in DNA: TGTGCCAGTACCCGCCCGGGGACAGGGGGCAATCAGCCCCAGCATTTT. Translating gives CASTRPGTGGNQPQHF.

This clone has just a few counts. The chain is built from TRBV30 and TRBJ1-1; 7 bases agree with TRBD1. CDR1 is GTSNPN and CDR2 is SVGIG in the germline V gene (reference sequence). After removal of 0 bases from V and 9 bases from J, the junction contained 10 bases not matched to a gene. The CDR3 spans 14 residues. This CDR3 is CAWSVPDRFIKAFF. DNA for the CDR3: TGTGCCTGGAGTGTACCGGACAGGTTTATAAAAGCTTTCTTT.

The chain couples TRBV6-1 to TRBJ1-2, with D possibly being TRBD1 (5 bases). This CDR3 is built from 13 residues. The V end was cut by 1 base, the J end by 4 bases, with 7 bases between. CDR1 and CDR2 from the germline V gene are MNHNS and SASEGT. The CDR3 DNA reads TGTGCCAGCAGTGAAGGACAGCCCTATGGCTACACCTTC. Encoded protein: CASSEGQPYGYTF.

V and J are TRBV30 and TRBJ1-4, with a tentative D call TRBD1 (6 bases). This CDR3 is built from 16 residues. CDR1 is GTSNPN and CDR2 is SVGIG in the germline V gene (reference sequence). V gave up 0 bases and J gave up 8 bases, with 19 bases separating them. This chain's CDR3 is CAWSVPDLQGGEKLFF. CDR3 nucleotides: TGTGCCTGGAGTGTTCCAGACTTACAGGGAGGCGAAAAACTGTTTTTT.

V is TRBV18 and J is TRBJ2-7; 8 bases are shared with TRBD2. Germline trimming cut 5 bases from V and 3 bases from J; bases unmatched to any gene: 3. Germline V lookup: CDR1 KGHSH, CDR2 LQKENI. The CDR3 extends over 13 amino acids. For the CDR3, the DNA is TGTGCCAGCTCAACTACTAGCGGCTACGAGCAGTACTTC. Translated, it gives CASSTTSGYEQYF.

The gene calls are TRBV20-1 and TRBJ2-7; D gene uncertain. V was clipped by 7 bases and J by 2 bases, with 6 bases between them. The germline V gene has CDR1 DFQATT and CDR2 SNEGSKA (reference sequence). The CDR3 has 10 residues. CDR3 sequence reads: CSVGTYEQYF. For the CDR3, the DNA is TGCAGTGTTGGAACCTACGAGCAGTACTTC.

This rearrangement joins TRBV15 to TRBJ1-1; D possibly corresponds to TRBD1 (6 bases). The V end was cut by 0 bases, the J end by 4 bases, with 15 bases between. CDR1 is LNHNV and CDR2 is YYDKDF in the germline V gene (reference sequence). CDR3 size: 16 residues. CDR3 nucleotides: TGTGCCACCAGCAGAGATGGGTTCGGAGGGGGCACTGAAGCTTTCTTT. Residues: CATSRDGFGGGTEAFF.

This chain joins TRBV10-3 and TRBJ1-2, with 8 nucleotides matching TRBD1. The CDR3 length is 14 residues. Germline V CDR1 and CDR2: ENHRY, SYGVKD. Trimming at V came to 6 bases and at J to 3 bases, leaving 6 bases not matched to a gene. CDR3 DNA: TGTGCCATCAGACCGACAGGGGAGGACTATGGCTACACCTTC. This gives the protein CAIRPTGEDYGYTF.

The V gene is TRBV2, the J gene TRBJ1-1; unclear D gene. Germline loops: CDR1 SNHLY, CDR2 FYNNEI. The CDR3 extends over 13 amino acids. V was trimmed by 10 bases and J by 5 bases, leaving 17 bases between them. CDR3 sequence reads: CATGGSPTTEAFF. In DNA, the CDR3 is TGTGCCACCGGCGGATCCCCAACGACTGAAGCTTTCTTT. Complete variable domain (other parts from reference TRBV2 and TRBJ1-1): EPEVTQTPSHQVTQMGQEVILRCVPISNHLYFYWYRQILGQKVEFLVSFYNNEISEKSEIFDDQFSVERPDGSNFTLKIRSTKLEDSAMYFCATGGSPTTEAFFGQGTRLTVV.

The chain couples TRBV5-4 to TRBJ1-5, with D hard to call. Deletions cut 2 bases from V and 9 bases from J, with 9 bases between. This CDR3 has 12 amino acids. Germline loops: CDR1 SGHNT, CDR2 YYREEE (reference sequence). CDR3 nucleotides: TGTGCCAGCAGCTTACAAGGAGGGCCCCAGCATTTT. Its translation: CASSLQGGPQHF.

The CDR3 nucleotides are TGCGCCAGCAGCCGGGACAGGGCGGCCGGGGAGCTGTTTTTT. Residues: CASSRDRAAGELFF. The genes are TRBV5-1 and TRBJ2-2; TRBD1 aligns across 9 bases. The CDR3 spans 14 residues. V shed 4 bases and J 6 bases; nucleotides not matched to a gene: 4. CDR1 SGHRS and CDR2 YFSETQ come from the germline V gene.

CDR3 residues: CAWTLTGSYNEQFF. Written as DNA, the CDR3 is TGTGCCTGGACCTTGACAGGTTCCTACAATGAGCAGTTCTTC. The chain joins TRBV30 to TRBJ2-1; TRBD1 might be the D (6 bases). The germline gives CDR1 GTSNPN, CDR2 SVGIG (reference sequence). The ends were cut back, 4 bases at V and 1 base at J, with 11 bases in the middle. This CDR3 contains 14 residues.